Listed below are T cell receptor beta chains from one sample, sequenced in a study of technical replicates of blood from a handful of donors. TCRdb's copy holds only in-frame clones and misses some; the assay was immunoSEQ multiplex PCR. The table lists under 85,000 clones, 93% of them singletons, with 0.24% in the top ten. What was sequenced was T cells isolated from PBMCs. The receptor set was obtained from a human donor in good health. The CDR3 runs from the conserved cysteine through the conserved F or W. Fields, in order: CDR3 DNA, CDR3 protein, clone size, V gene, J gene, D gene. The D gene is left open where the match is weak. Size values are once, few and many counts, or a class for expanded clones, and some rows have none.

TGTGCCTGGAGTCTAGGAGCCAGGTTAATTTCGGGGGGCTACACCTTC	CAWSLGARLISGGYTF	NA	TRBV30	TRBJ1-2	NA
TGTGCCAGCAGCGCGGGGGGGGGACTAGCCAGAACCGGGGAGCTGTTTTTT	CASSAGGGLARTGELFF	NA	TRBV9	TRBJ2-2	TRBD2
TGTGCCAGCAGCAGGCGGGCCAACACTGAAGCTTTCTTT	CASSRRANTEAFF	NA	TRBV14	TRBJ1-1	NA
TGTGCCAGCAGCCTGAGCGGGGGAAGCTACAATGAGCAGTTCTTC	CASSLSGGSYNEQFF	NA	TRBV7-9	TRBJ2-1	TRBD2
TGCGCCAGCAGCTTTACAGGGATTGATGAGCAGTTCTTC	CASSFTGIDEQFF	NA	TRBV5-1	TRBJ2-1	NA
TGTGCCAGCAGCTTCCAGGGGTTCACTGAAGCTTTCTTT	CASSFQGFTEAFF	NA	TRBV7-9	TRBJ1-1	NA
TGTGCCATCACTCAGGACAGCAACTATGGCTACACCTTC	CAITQDSNYGYTF	NA	TRBV10-3	TRBJ1-2	NA
TGTGCCAGCAGCAATAGGACTAGCGGGAGGGCCATCAATGAGCAGTTCTTC	CASSNRTSGRAINEQFF	NA	TRBV2	TRBJ2-1	TRBD2
TGTGCCAGCGACAGTAGAAACTCCTACGAGCAGTACTTC	CASDSRNSYEQYF	NA	TRBV5-6	TRBJ2-7	NA
TGTGCCAGCATATCGACAGGGACCTATGGCTACACCTTC	CASISTGTYGYTF	few	TRBV6-1	TRBJ1-2	TRBD1
TGTGCCAGCAATAGCGGGAGGGACCCCTACGAGCAGTACTTC	CASNSGRDPYEQYF	NA	TRBV27	TRBJ2-7	TRBD2
TGTGCCAGCAGCCTCCAGGGGTTGGTGGGCTACACCTTC	CASSLQGLVGYTF	NA	TRBV2	TRBJ1-2	NA
TGTGCCACCAGCAGGCTACCCCTTAAGAATGAGCAGTTCTTC	CATSRLPLKNEQFF	NA	TRBV15	TRBJ2-1	NA
TGCGCCAGCAGCCAACAGGGCGGCAATCAGCCCCAGCATTTT	CASSQQGGNQPQHF	NA	TRBV4-1	TRBJ1-5	NA
TGCGCCAGCAGCTTGGCCAGCACTAGCGGGAGCTACGAGCAGTACTTC	CASSLASTSGSYEQYF	NA	TRBV5-1	TRBJ2-7	TRBD2